One sample yielded the 21 T cell receptor beta chains listed below, sequenced in a study of OX40 agonist ivuxolimab in advanced cancers. Produced via immunoSEQ multiplex PCR; TCRdb's table is partial and in-frame only. The table records 20,000 to 25,000 clones, less than 90% of them present only once. The material sequenced was CD4+ or CD8+ T cells sorted from blood, taken in a trial of the OX40 agonist ivuxolimab. The source is an adult with an advanced solid tumor such as melanoma, head and neck, liver or kidney cancer.

The CDR3 loop reads CASSWGTDNTEAFF. The CDR3 coding sequence is TGTGCCAGCAGCTGGGGGACGGACAACACTGAAGCTTTCTTT. The V and J genes are TRBV7-9 and TRBJ1-1, with D possibly being TRBD1 (5 bases). The V end was cut by 4 bases, the J end by 2 bases, with 11 bases between. The CDR3 runs 14 residues. Germline V gives CDR1 SEHNR, CDR2 FQNEAQ (reference sequence).

This clone was detected only a few times. V is TRBV9 and J is TRBJ2-7, with TRBD1 matching 8 bases. Trimming removed 0 bases from V and 2 bases from J; junction bases left unmatched: 7. Germline values: CDR1 SGDLS, CDR2 YYNGEE. The length of the CDR3 is 16 residues. The CDR3 region is CASSVDEGTGAYEQYF. CDR3 in DNA: TGTGCCAGCAGCGTAGATGAGGGGACAGGCGCCTACGAGCAGTACTTC.

The chain has TRBV19 and TRBJ2-7, with TRBD1 matching over 7 bases. Germline CDR1 and CDR2: LNHDA and SQIVND (reference sequence). Trimming cost V 6 bases and J 3 bases; bases outside gene matches: 8. CDR3 length equals 14 residues. The CDR3 loop is CASSQTGPDYEQYF. The CDR3 DNA follows: TGTGCCAGTAGCCAGACAGGGCCAGACTACGAGCAGTACTTC. Combining the CDR3 with reference TRBV19 and TRBJ2-7 gives the whole variable domain DGGITQSPKYLFRKEGQNVTLSCEQNLNHDAMYWYRQDPGQGLRLIYYSQIVNDFQKGDIAEGYSVSREKKESFPLTVTSAQKNPTAFYLCASSQTGPDYEQYFGPGTRLTVT.

This rearrangement joins TRBV7-3 to TRBJ2-5; TRBD2 matches 7 bases. Germline V CDR1 and CDR2: SGHTA, FQGTGA. Unmatched junction bases numbered 8, after V lost 1 base and J lost 6 bases. CDR3 length: 15 residues. CDR3 DNA sequence: TGTGCCAGCAGCTTAATTGCGGGAGACATCAAGACCCAGTACTTC. This encodes CASSLIAGDIKTQYF.

The J gene is TRBJ2-3, the V gene TRBV9; perhaps TRBD2 as D (6 bases). The V end was cut by 4 bases, the J end by 6 bases, with 12 bases between. This CDR3 has 13 amino acids. Germline values: CDR1 SGDLS, CDR2 YYNGEE. CDR3 sequence (DNA): TGTGCCAGCAGCCCGCGACGGGAGGATACGCAGTATTTT. Amino acid sequence: CASSPRREDTQYF.

In nucleotides, the CDR3 is TGCGCCAGCAGCTCGTCGGCCGGGAGGGCGAACACCGGGGAGCTGTTTTTT. Protein product: CASSSSAGRANTGELFF. The chain carries TRBV5-1 and TRBJ2-2; the match to TRBD2 covers 8 bases. Germline values: CDR1 SGHRS, CDR2 YFSETQ. The CDR3 runs to 17 residues. Germline trimming cut 3 bases from V and 0 bases from J; bases unmatched to any gene: 7.

The CDR3, as DNA: TGTGCCAGCAGCTCGCTGGGGGGAAGCAATCAGCCCCAGCATTTT. It codes for CASSSLGGSNQPQHF. The chain combines TRBV5-5 with TRBJ1-5; D may be TRBD1 (5 bases). Trimming cost V 3 bases and J 1 base, with 11 bases left between them. Per the germline V gene, CDR1 is SGHKS and CDR2 is YYEKEE (reference sequence). The CDR3 has 15 residues. Using reference TRBV5-5 and TRBJ1-5 for the parts outside the CDR3, the full variable domain is DAGVTQSPTHLIKTRGQQVTLRCSPISGHKSVSWYQQVLGQGPQFIFQYYEKEERGRGNFPDRFSARQFPNYSSELNVNALLLGDSALYLCASSSLGGSNQPQHFGDGTRLSIL.

The rearrangement links TRBV7-6 to TRBJ2-3; tentative D call: TRBD2 (5 bases). The CDR3 spans 16 residues. The ends were cut back, 5 bases at V and 2 bases at J, with 17 bases in the middle. Germline lookup yields CDR1 SGHVS and CDR2 FNYEAQ. CDR3: CASSLTGMGDTDTQYF. CDR3 nucleotide sequence: TGTGCCAGCAGCCTCACCGGGATGGGAGACACAGATACGCAGTATTTT.

V is TRBV5-4 and J is TRBJ1-2; D is possibly TRBD1 (6 bases). Trimming shortened V by 5 bases and J by 8 bases, and 16 bases separated the two germline ends. Germline V CDR1 and CDR2: SGHNT, YYREEE (reference sequence). This CDR3 has 13 residues. In nucleotides, the CDR3 is TGTGCCAGCAGATCTCGGGGGGCGTTGGGCTACACCTTC. Amino acid sequence: CASRSRGALGYTF.

This chain links TRBV6-6 with TRBJ2-7, with 10 positions matching TRBD2. The V and J ends lost 5 bases and 0 bases, in that order; junction bases with no gene match: 1. Germline V lookup: CDR1 MNHNY, CDR2 SVGAGI (reference sequence). This CDR3 contains 14 residues. CDR3 nucleotide sequence: TGTGCCAGCAGTCGACTAGCGGGCTCCTACGAGCAGTACTTC. Translating gives CASSRLAGSYEQYF.

The chain employs TRBV5-1 and TRBJ2-7; 9 bases agree with TRBD1. J gave up 7 bases and V 2 bases, and 10 bases lay outside the gene matches. CDR3 length: 15 residues. Germline values: CDR1 SGHRS, CDR2 YFSETQ. For the CDR3, the DNA is TGCGCCAGCAGCTTCGGGACAGGGTCCGCTAGGGAGCAGTACTTC. Translation gives CASSFGTGSAREQYF.

V and J are TRBV13 and TRBJ2-3; the match to TRBD1 covers 12 bases. The germline V gene encodes CDR1 PRHDT and CDR2 FYEKMQ (reference sequence). V lost 5 bases and J lost 4; bases outside the gene matches: 7. This CDR3 is built from 16 residues. CDR3 loop: CASSARDRGRADTQYF. In DNA, the CDR3 is TGTGCCAGCAGCGCCCGGGACAGGGGGCGAGCAGATACGCAGTATTTT.

This chain links TRBV21-1 with TRBJ1-5; TRBD1, the D gene given by the table, was not confirmed from the DNA. TRBV21-1 is a documented pseudogene. There are 18 residues in the CDR3. The CDR3 coding sequence is TGTGCCAGCAGTAGCCGGGACAGGATATGCTATAGCAATCAGCCCCAGCATTTT. Amino acids: CASSSRDRICYSNQPQHF.

The CDR3 loop is CAAGNTEAFF. The CDR3 coding sequence is TGTGCCGCGGGGAACACTGAAGCTTTCTTT. The rearrangement links TRBV6-5 to TRBJ1-1; no firm D call. CDR3 length: 10 amino acids. Looked up from germline, CDR1 is MNHEY and CDR2 is SVGAGI. The V and J ends lost 11 bases and 1 base respectively, with 5 bases between them.

J is TRBJ2-5 and V is TRBV27; TRBD2 matches 9 bases. The V segment lost 7 bases and the J segment 5 bases; nucleotides outside the gene matches: 5. CDR3 size: 13 residues. CDR1 and CDR2 (germline): MNHEY, SMNVEV (reference sequence). DNA of the CDR3: TGTGCCAGCAACCGGGCGGGGGGGGAGACCCAGTACTTC. Its translation is CASNRAGGETQYF.

The chain is built from TRBV7-2 and TRBJ2-5; 7 bases match TRBD1. Germline assignment: CDR1 SGHTA and CDR2 FQGNSA. The CDR3 has 14 residues. Trimming took 5 bases from V and 4 from J; bases not matched to a gene: 7. For the CDR3, the DNA is TGTGCCAGCAGCCCCCGGGACAGTGGAGAGACCCAGTACTTC. It encodes CASSPRDSGETQYF.

This clone was observed a handful of times. The genes are TRBV6-5 and TRBJ2-2, with a possible D match to TRBD1 (5 bases). V was cut by 2 bases and J by 3 bases, with 10 bases left in between. The CDR3 covers 15 residues. Germline V gene sequence: CDR1 MNHEY, CDR2 SVGAGI. The CDR3 DNA follows: TGTGCCAGCAGTTACCAAACAGGAGACACCGGGGAGCTGTTTTTT. It encodes CASSYQTGDTGELFF.

This chain uses TRBV29-1 with TRBJ1-1; D is undetermined. In germline, CDR1 is SQVTM, CDR2 ANQGSEA. This CDR3 has 14 amino acids. V dropped 0 bases and J dropped 3 bases, with 11 bases sitting between them. The CDR3 region is CSVEDRGTDTEAFF. The CDR3 DNA reads as TGCAGCGTTGAAGATCGGGGAACCGACACTGAAGCTTTCTTT.

V and J are TRBV4-3 and TRBJ2-7; a weak D match, TRBD1 (6 bases). CDR3 length: 15 residues. Germline V CDR1 and CDR2: LGHNA, YSLEER. V shed 0 bases and J shed 6 bases, with 15 bases lying between them. The CDR3 coding sequence is TGCGCCAGCAGCCAAGATCAACAGGGATGGAGCGAGCAGTACTTC. It codes for CASSQDQQGWSEQYF.

The chain combines TRBV4-3 with TRBJ2-1, with 7 bases that match TRBD1. V lost 1 base and J lost 4; bases outside the gene matches: 4. Germline CDR1 is LGHNA and CDR2 is YSLEER. CDR3 length: 15 residues. CDR3 bases: TGCGCCAGCAGCCAAGGGGGACAGAATTACAATGAGCAGTTCTTC. Protein: CASSQGGQNYNEQFF.

The J gene is TRBJ2-1, the V gene TRBV5-4, with D perhaps matching TRBD2 (7 bases). Trimming removed 4 bases at V and 0 bases at J, with 11 bases between. The V gene's germline CDR1 is SGHNT and CDR2 YYREEE (reference sequence). The CDR3 totals 15 residues. This CDR3 reads CASSGEGVSYNEQFF. CDR3 sequence (DNA): TGTGCCAGCAGCGGGGAGGGGGTCTCCTACAATGAGCAGTTCTTC.